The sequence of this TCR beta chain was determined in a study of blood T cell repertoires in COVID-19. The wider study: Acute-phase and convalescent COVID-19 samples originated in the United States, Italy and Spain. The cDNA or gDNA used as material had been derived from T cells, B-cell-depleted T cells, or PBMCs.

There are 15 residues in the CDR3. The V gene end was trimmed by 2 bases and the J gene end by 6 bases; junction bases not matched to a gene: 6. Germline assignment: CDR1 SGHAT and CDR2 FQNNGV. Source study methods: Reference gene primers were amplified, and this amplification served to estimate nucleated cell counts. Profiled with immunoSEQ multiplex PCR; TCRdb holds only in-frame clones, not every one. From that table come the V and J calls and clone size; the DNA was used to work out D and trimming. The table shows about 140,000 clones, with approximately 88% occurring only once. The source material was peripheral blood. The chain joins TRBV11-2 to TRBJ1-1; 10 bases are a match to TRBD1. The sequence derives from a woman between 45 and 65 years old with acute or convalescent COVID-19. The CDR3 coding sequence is TGTGCCAGCAGCTTACAGACAGGGGGCGCCTCTGAAGCTTTCTTT. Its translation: CASSLQTGGASEAFF.